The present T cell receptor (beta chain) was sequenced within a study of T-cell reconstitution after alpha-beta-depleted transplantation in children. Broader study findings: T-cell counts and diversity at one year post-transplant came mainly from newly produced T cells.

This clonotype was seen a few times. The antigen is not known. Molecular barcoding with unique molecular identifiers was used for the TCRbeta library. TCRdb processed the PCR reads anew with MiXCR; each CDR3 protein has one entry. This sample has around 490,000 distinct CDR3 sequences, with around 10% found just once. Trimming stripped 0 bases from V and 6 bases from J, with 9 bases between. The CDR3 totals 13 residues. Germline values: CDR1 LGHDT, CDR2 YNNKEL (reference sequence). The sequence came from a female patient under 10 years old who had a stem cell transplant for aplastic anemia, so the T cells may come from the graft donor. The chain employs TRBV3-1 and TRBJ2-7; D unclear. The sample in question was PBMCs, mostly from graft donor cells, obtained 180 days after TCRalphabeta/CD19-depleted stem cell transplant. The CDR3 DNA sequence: TGTGCCAGCAGCCAAGATCGTGGGTCCGAGCAGTACTTC. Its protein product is CASSQDRGSEQYF.